The next 20 T cell receptor beta chains were all read from a single sample in a study of response to subunit inactivated influenza vaccine. MiXCR was run by TCRdb on the RT-PCR reads, yielding one entry per CDR3 protein. This table has around 760,000 distinct CDR3 sequences, roughly 14% appearing once. The material was PBMCs from blood, obtained roughly 2 weeks before vaccination. These receptors originate from a man aged 45 to 65 who received an inactivated influenza vaccine.

V gene TRBV10-2 combines with J gene TRBJ2-2; 12 nucleotides match TRBD2. J gave up 4 bases and V 9 bases, and 12 bases lay outside the gene matches. Germline CDR1 is WSHSY and CDR2 is SAAADI. The CDR3 runs 17 residues. The CDR3 protein is CASNPATSGGTTGELFF. CDR3 coding DNA: TGCGCCAGTAATCCCGCTACTAGCGGGGGGACCACCGGGGAGCTGTTTTTT.

This clonotype was picked up a small number of times. The J gene is TRBJ2-1, the V gene TRBV20-1, with 11 bases identical to TRBD2. Germline CDR1 reads DFQATT; CDR2 reads SNEGSKA (reference sequence). Losses at the gene ends were 4 bases for V and 4 bases for J; bases not matched to a gene: 12. The CDR3 is 17 amino acids. The CDR3 loop is CSAKSASGRRGYNEQFF. The CDR3, as DNA: TGCAGTGCTAAATCGGCTAGCGGGAGGAGAGGGTACAATGAGCAGTTCTTC.

This clonotype occurred a few times. The chain uses TRBV10-2 and TRBJ1-2; weak D call: TRBD1 (5 bases). The germline CDR1 and CDR2 sequences are WSHSY and SAAADI. The V gene lost 9 bases and the J gene lost 8 bases, with 22 bases spanning the gap. The CDR3 has 14 amino acids. The CDR3 sequence: CASTGTASERGYTF. The DNA for the CDR3 is TGCGCCAGTACTGGGACGGCTTCAGAGAGAGGCTACACCTTC.

V and J are TRBV3-1 and TRBJ2-1; TRBD2 matches at 11 bases. V lost 3 bases and J lost 5; bases outside the gene matches: 3. Looked up from germline, CDR1 is LGHDT and CDR2 is YNNKEL (reference sequence). CDR3 length equals 15 residues. CDR3 sequence: CASSQTSGKNNEQFF. The CDR3 nucleotides read TGTGCCAGCAGCCAGACTAGCGGGAAGAACAATGAGCAGTTCTTC.

The V call is TRBV9, the J call TRBJ1-5, with D perhaps TRBD1 (5 bases). Germline loops: CDR1 SGDLS, CDR2 YYNGEE. CDR3 size: 13 residues. V gave up 2 bases and J gave up 4 bases, with 7 bases separating them. This CDR3 is CASSVSGNQPQHF. In DNA form, the CDR3 reads TGTGCCAGCAGCGTGTCAGGGAATCAGCCCCAGCATTTT.

This clonotype was observed a few times. The chain combines TRBV10-1 with TRBJ2-5, with D unclear. Trimming removed 2 bases at V and 1 base at J, with 5 bases between. In germline, CDR1 is WNHNN, CDR2 SYGVQD (reference sequence). The CDR3 has 13 amino acids. The CDR3: CASSEQIQETQYF. CDR3 in DNA: TGCGCCAGCAGTGAGCAGATCCAAGAGACCCAGTACTTC.

The chain combines TRBV2 with TRBJ2-5, with a possible D match to TRBD1 (6 bases). The germline V and J ends were trimmed by 6 bases and 6 bases, with 11 bases remaining between them. This CDR3 spans 12 amino acids. Germline V lookup: CDR1 SNHLY, CDR2 FYNNEI. In DNA, the CDR3 is TGTGCCAGCAGACCTCAGGGGAAGACCCAGTACTTC. This translates into CASRPQGKTQYF.

This chain joins TRBV15 and TRBJ2-4; D is unclear. The CDR3 covers 16 residues. Germline loops: CDR1 LNHNV, CDR2 YYDKDF (reference sequence). The V end lost 1 base, the J end lost 0 bases, and 10 bases lay between the germline ends. The CDR3 region has the DNA TGTGCCACCAGCAGAGGACCACAGCTAGCCAAAAACATTCAGTACTTC. As protein: CATSRGPQLAKNIQYF.

The chain couples TRBV4-2 to TRBJ2-1; D may be TRBD1 or TRBD2 (5 bases each). The CDR3 consists of 13 residues. Germline CDR1 is LGHNA and CDR2 is YNFKEQ. V gave up 8 bases and J gave up 8 bases, with 16 bases separating them. The CDR3 protein is CASGLGVGDEQFF. The CDR3 DNA reads as TGTGCCAGCGGGCTTGGGGTGGGGGATGAGCAGTTCTTC.

V usage is TRBV2 and J usage is TRBJ2-2; unclear D gene. V was cut by 7 bases and J by 1 base, with 10 bases left in between. The CDR3 totals 14 residues. Germline values: CDR1 SNHLY, CDR2 FYNNEI. The CDR3 reads CASKETGNTGELFF. The CDR3, as DNA: TGTGCCAGCAAAGAGACGGGGAACACCGGGGAGCTGTTTTTT.

Regarding this clonotype: One end of the junction does not line up with germline, which may come from a read error. This chain uses TRBV7-9 with TRBJ1-1; D call uncertain. Germline V lookup: CDR1 SEHNR, CDR2 FQNEAQ (reference sequence). The CDR3 runs 17 residues. CDR3 in amino acids: CDSSGGSMEVGDTEAFF. The CDR3 coding sequence is TGTGACAGCAGCGGTGGGTCTATGGAGGTCGGGGACACTGAAGCTTTCTTT.

This clonotype appeared many times. The gene calls are TRBV29-1 and TRBJ2-1; a weak D match, TRBD2 (6 bases). The germline V gene has CDR1 SQVTM and CDR2 ANQGSEA. Trimming removed 0 bases at V and 2 bases at J, with 14 bases between. The CDR3 is 16 amino acids. The chain's CDR3 is CSVEEMRGGTYNEQFF. For the CDR3, the DNA is TGCAGCGTTGAAGAGATGAGGGGAGGCACCTACAATGAGCAGTTCTTC.

This clonotype was observed a few times. The V and J genes are TRBV20-1 and TRBJ2-7; D is unclear. The CDR3 spans 15 residues. Trimming removed 3 bases at V and 3 bases at J, with 18 bases between. CDR1 DFQATT and CDR2 SNEGSKA come from the germline V gene (reference sequence). The CDR3 DNA sequence: TGCAGTGCTAGGGACCGGATGGGGAAACACTACGAGCAGTACTTC. Translation: CSARDRMGKHYEQYF.

The rearrangement joins TRBV5-6 to TRBJ2-5; D might be TRBD1 or TRBD2, each matching 5 bases. This CDR3 comprises 14 residues. Between the trimmed V and J ends, which lost 5 bases and 3 bases, there was a span of 14 bases. Germline V gives CDR1 SGHDT, CDR2 YYEEEE. The CDR3 DNA reads as TGTGCCAGCAGAGGCCTGGGGGAAAAAGAGACCCAGTACTTC. Translation gives CASRGLGEKETQYF.

The rearrangement links TRBV2 to TRBJ1-2, with a tentative D call TRBD1 (6 bases). There are 13 residues in the CDR3. In germline, CDR1 is SNHLY, CDR2 FYNNEI. The V end was cut by 1 base, the J end by 8 bases, with 11 bases between. CDR3 protein: CASSEGTVGGYTF. In nucleotides, the CDR3 is TGTGCCAGCAGTGAAGGGACAGTCGGCGGCTACACCTTC. The complete variable domain, with remaining parts taken from reference TRBV2 and TRBJ1-2, reads EPEVTQTPSHQVTQMGQEVILRCVPISNHLYFYWYRQILGQKVEFLVSFYNNEISEKSEIFDDQFSVERPDGSNFTLKIRSTKLEDSAMYFCASSEGTVGGYTFGSGTRLTVV.

The table lists this clonotype with a few counts. V is TRBV7-9 and J is TRBJ2-3, with TRBD2 matching 11 bases. The CDR3 is 17 residues long. Per germline, CDR1 SEHNR and CDR2 FQNEAQ (reference sequence). With V trimmed by 10 bases and J by 0 bases, 12 bases remained unmatched. CDR3 in amino acids: CATDLAGGNPSTDTQYF. CDR3 nucleotide sequence: TGTGCCACGGACCTAGCGGGAGGAAACCCGAGCACAGATACGCAGTATTTT.

This clonotype was picked up many times. The chain combines TRBV5-1 with TRBJ2-1, with TRBD1 identical over 7 bases. The V gene's germline CDR1 is SGHRS and CDR2 YFSETQ. This CDR3 comprises 16 residues. The V segment lost 2 bases and the J segment 0 bases; nucleotides outside the gene matches: 5. In DNA form, the CDR3 reads TGCGCCAGCAGCTTAAGGGGGCTAAGCTCCTACAATGAGCAGTTCTTC. Encoded protein: CASSLRGLSSYNEQFF.

This clonotype was recorded many times. The chain carries TRBV7-2 and TRBJ2-5, with 9 bases fitting TRBD1. CDR1 and CDR2 (germline): SGHTA, FQGNSA. V lost 6 bases and J lost 5; bases outside the gene matches: 4. The CDR3 is 13 residues long. This chain's CDR3 is CASRTGGVETQYF. CDR3 sequence (DNA): TGTGCCAGCAGGACAGGGGGGGTGGAGACCCAGTACTTC.

This clonotype was picked up a small number of times. The chain has TRBV4-2 and TRBJ1-1; a weak D match, TRBD1 (5 bases). V was clipped by 0 bases and J by 3 bases, with 11 bases between them. The CDR3 sequence is 15 residues long. From germline, CDR1 is LGHNA and CDR2 YNFKEQ. CDR3 bases: TGTGCCAGCAGCCAAGACGAGGGGAGTGACACTGAAGCTTTCTTT. Protein sequence: CASSQDEGSDTEAFF.

This chain joins TRBV6-1 and TRBJ1-2, with 9 bases aligning to TRBD1. Germline V gene lookup returns CDR1 MNHNS and CDR2 SASEGT. There are 14 residues in the CDR3. Trimming cost V 7 bases and J 8 bases; bases outside gene matches: 11. CDR3 sequence: CASTPQTGGRGYTF. The CDR3 nucleotides are TGTGCCAGCACCCCCCAGACAGGGGGGAGAGGCTACACCTTC.